The 15 T cell receptor beta chains below come from one sample, sequenced in a study of blood T cell repertoires in COVID-19. Only in-frame clones appear in the TCRdb table, and some are missing; sequencing was by immunoSEQ multiplex PCR. The sample lists hundreds of thousands of clones, 89% occurring once. The sequenced sample consisted of PBMCs or T cells enriched from blood (not recorded which). All receptors come from a woman aged 40 to 49 who had recovered from COVID-19.

Details on this clone: The sample contains more than one DNA sequence encoding this CDR3. The V gene is TRBV4-3, the J gene TRBJ2-1; D is ambiguous. CDR1 and CDR2 (germline): LGHNA, YSLEER. Between the trimmed V and J ends, which lost 1 base and 0 bases, there was a span of 7 bases. The length of the CDR3 is 15 residues. CDR3 region: CASSQGTDSYNEQFF. As DNA, the CDR3 is TGCGCCAGCAGCCAAGGCACAGACTCCTACAATGAGCAGTTCTTC.

J is TRBJ1-2 and V is TRBV3-1 (or the pseudogene TRBV3-2); 8 nucleotides line up with TRBD1. CDR1 is LGHDT, CDR2 YNNKEL, per germline (reference sequence). The CDR3 is 15 residues long. Trimming took 5 bases from V and 3 from J; bases not matched to a gene: 8. CDR3 coding DNA: TGTGCCAGCAGCGATTCACCAGGGGGCTACTATGGCTACACCTTC. As protein: CASSDSPGGYYGYTF.

This clone occurred once. This chain joins TRBV15 and TRBJ2-3, with 7 positions matching TRBD1. With 4 bases clipped from V and 5 bases from J, the junction kept 6 bases outside the gene matches. CDR1 and CDR2 (germline): LNHNV, YYDKDF (reference sequence). The CDR3 length is 14 residues. In DNA, the CDR3 is TGTGCCACCAGCATCCGGACAGGACAAGATACGCAGTATTTT. It translates to CATSIRTGQDTQYF.

The chain couples TRBV5-1 to TRBJ2-5; a possible D gene is TRBD2 (6 bases). From germline, CDR1 is SGHRS and CDR2 YFSETQ. V was shortened by 3 bases and J by 2 bases, with 14 bases between the two germline ends. This CDR3 has 15 amino acids. DNA of the CDR3: TGCGCCAGCAGCTGGGGGGTGGGAGCTCAAGAGACCCAGTACTTC. Amino acid sequence: CASSWGVGAQETQYF.

The rearrangement links TRBV18 to TRBJ1-4; 8 bases match TRBD1. From germline, CDR1 is KGHSH and CDR2 LQKENI. CDR3 length equals 13 residues. The V gene end was trimmed by 6 bases and the J gene end by 8 bases; junction bases not matched to a gene: 5. Written as DNA, the CDR3 is TGTGCCAGCTCTGACAGGGGATGGGAAAAACTGTTTTTT. Translated, it gives CASSDRGWEKLFF.

V is TRBV11-3 and J is TRBJ2-2; 8 positions match TRBD2. The V segment lost 5 bases and the J segment 4 bases; nucleotides outside the gene matches: 3. Germline assignment: CDR1 SGHNT and CDR2 YENEEA. There are 14 residues in the CDR3. CDR3 in DNA: TGTGCCAGCAGCGTGACTAGCGTCACCGGGGAGCTGTTTTTT. Amino acids: CASSVTSVTGELFF.

Turning to this clone: Other DNA sequences in the same sample also yield this CDR3. The V gene is TRBV9, the J gene TRBJ2-3, with 8 bases identical to TRBD2. In germline, CDR1 is SGDLS, CDR2 YYNGEE. The V gene end was trimmed by 0 bases and the J gene end by 1 base; junction bases not matched to a gene: 1. The CDR3 is 15 amino acids. The CDR3 protein is CASSVDSGGTDTQYF. For the CDR3, the DNA is TGTGCCAGCAGCGTAGATAGCGGGGGCACAGATACGCAGTATTTT.

This clone was found a few times. The V gene is TRBV19, the J gene TRBJ1-5, with 11 bases fitting TRBD1. The germline gives CDR1 LNHDA, CDR2 SQIVND (reference sequence). Trimming took 3 bases from V and 2 from J; bases not matched to a gene: 18. This CDR3 is 21 amino acids long. The CDR3 DNA sequence: TGTGCCAGTAGTATGGACAGGACCGGGACAGGGGGATTTAGAGGCAATCAGCCCCAGCATTTT. Translating gives CASSMDRTGTGGFRGNQPQHF. The whole variable domain, filled in from reference TRBV19 and TRBJ1-5, reads DGGITQSPKYLFRKEGQNVTLSCEQNLNHDAMYWYRQDPGQGLRLIYYSQIVNDFQKGDIAEGYSVSREKKESFPLTVTSAQKNPTAFYLCASSMDRTGTGGFRGNQPQHFGDGTRLSIL.

V gene TRBV13 combines with J gene TRBJ2-7; D ambiguous. V was clipped by 0 bases and J by 9 bases, with 12 bases between them. The CDR3 totals 13 residues. The germline V gene has CDR1 PRHDT and CDR2 FYEKMQ (reference sequence). The CDR3 protein is CASSLGRSGRQYF. As DNA, the CDR3 is TGTGCCAGCAGCTTAGGCAGGTCAGGTAGGCAGTACTTC.

Concerning this clone: Germline and junction disagree at one end, which may indicate a read error. This chain joins TRBV7-7 and TRBJ2-5, with D hard to call. The CDR3 length is 13 residues. Germline V gene data show CDR1 as SSHAT and CDR2 as FNYEAQ (reference sequence). This CDR3 is CASSLGLAETQYF. The CDR3, as DNA: TGTGCTAGCAGCTTAGGGCTTGCAGAGACCCAGTACTTC.

The rearrangement uses TRBV6-4 and TRBJ1-1; D gene unclear. This CDR3 contains 13 residues. Germline lookup yields CDR1 MRHNA and CDR2 SNTAGT. V was shortened by 3 bases and J by 1 base, with 6 bases between the two germline ends. In DNA, the CDR3 is TGTGCCAGCAGTGAGCACAGGAACACTGAAGCTTTCTTT. This encodes CASSEHRNTEAFF.

The chain carries TRBV19 and TRBJ1-3; D unresolved. Trimming took off 7 bases at V and 2 bases at J, with 27 bases between the two ends. Germline V CDR1 and CDR2: LNHDA, SQIVND (reference sequence). The CDR3 contains 19 residues. This chain's CDR3 is CASTPLAAADFQTGNTIYF. DNA for the CDR3: TGTGCCAGTACCCCCCTGGCGGCGGCAGACTTCCAAACTGGAAACACCATATATTTT.

The rearrangement joins TRBV6-4 to TRBJ2-7; possible D gene TRBD2, 6 bases. Germline V gives CDR1 MRHNA, CDR2 SNTAGT. V lost 6 bases, J lost 6 bases, and 15 bases lay in between. The CDR3 loop spans 13 amino acids. The DNA for the CDR3 is TGTGCCAGCAGCTCCCTGAGGGAGGCCGAGCAGTACTTC. Translating it yields CASSSLREAEQYF.

This chain links TRBV5-1 with TRBJ2-1; no clear D. In germline, CDR1 is SGHRS, CDR2 YFSETQ. Deletions cut 0 bases from V and 9 bases from J, with 13 bases between. This CDR3 is 14 amino acids long. This CDR3 reads CASSLEVVGGEQFF. The DNA of the CDR3 is TGCGCCAGCAGCTTGGAGGTTGTAGGCGGTGAGCAGTTCTTC. Full variable domain (remainder filled in from reference TRBV5-1 and TRBJ2-1): KAGVTQTPRYLIKTRGQQVTLSCSPISGHRSVSWYQQTPGQGLQFLFEYFSETQRNKGNFPGRFSGRQFSNSRSEMNVSTLELGDSALYLCASSLEVVGGEQFFGPGTRLTVL.

The V call is TRBV18, the J call TRBJ2-2; D may be TRBD2 (6 bases). The V gene lost 2 bases and the J gene lost 4 bases, with 8 bases spanning the gap. From germline, CDR1 is KGHSH and CDR2 LQKENI. The CDR3 has 14 amino acids. The CDR3 nucleotides are TGTGCCAGCTCACCAGCGGGGCTCACCGGGGAGCTGTTTTTT. It translates to CASSPAGLTGELFF.